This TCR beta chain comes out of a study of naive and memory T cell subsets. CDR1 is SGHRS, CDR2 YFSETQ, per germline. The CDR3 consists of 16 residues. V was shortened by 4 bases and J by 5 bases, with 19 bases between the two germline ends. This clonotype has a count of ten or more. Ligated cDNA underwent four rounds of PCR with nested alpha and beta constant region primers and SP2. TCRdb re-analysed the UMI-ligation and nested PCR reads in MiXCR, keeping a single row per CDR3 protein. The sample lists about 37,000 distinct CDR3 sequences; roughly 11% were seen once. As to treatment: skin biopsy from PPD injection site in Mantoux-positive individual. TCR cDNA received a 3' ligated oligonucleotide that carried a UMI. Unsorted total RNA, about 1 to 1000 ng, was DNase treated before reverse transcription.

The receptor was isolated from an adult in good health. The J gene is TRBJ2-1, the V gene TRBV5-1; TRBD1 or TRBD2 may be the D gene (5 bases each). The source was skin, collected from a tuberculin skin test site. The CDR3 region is CASSPDPQRGHNEQFF. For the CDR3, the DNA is TGCGCCAGCAGCCCGGACCCCCAGAGGGGCCACAATGAGCAGTTCTTC.